This T cell receptor beta chain was profiled in a study of cytomegalovirus exposure and HLA in healthy donors. Libraries were prepared by immunoSEQ multiplex PCR; TCRdb keeps only in-frame clonotypes and omits some of them. The profile shows 150,000 to 200,000 clones, just under 90% of them singletons. The origin of this receptor is a woman aged 18 to 35 in good health and CMV-seropositive. Sequencing was carried out using PBMCs.

The CDR3 nucleotides are TGCGCCAGCAGCCAACTAGCGGGGGGCCAGACTGAGCAGTTCTTC. It yields the protein CASSQLAGGQTEQFF. The chain uses TRBV5-1 and TRBJ2-1; the match to TRBD2 covers 12 bases. CDR1 is SGHRS, CDR2 YFSETQ, per germline. After removal of 4 bases from V and 9 bases from J, the junction contained 8 bases not matched to a gene. This CDR3 contains 15 residues.